The 5 T cell receptor beta chains below were found in one sample sequenced in a study of identical twins. TCRdb passed the 5' RACE reads through MiXCR, listing each CDR3 protein once. Here the sample spans about 570,000 distinct CDR3 sequences, over 8.5% being singletons. These sequences were also reported in another study, on yellow fever vaccine responses in identical twins.

Input material: PBMCs. All receptors derive from a woman younger than 30 in good health.

This clonotype has a handful of counts. The rearrangement uses TRBV7-8 and TRBJ2-1, with D uncertain. CDR1 and CDR2 (germline): SGHVS, FQNEAQ. CDR3 length equals 16 residues. V lost 1 base and J 3 bases, leaving 13 bases between the germline ends. The CDR3 here is CASSLVPRSFYNEQFF. The CDR3 DNA reads TGTGCCAGCAGCTTAGTGCCCAGATCATTCTACAATGAGCAGTTCTTC.

The chain joins TRBV27 to TRBJ2-1, with D hard to call. Per germline, CDR1 MNHEY and CDR2 SMNVEV (reference sequence). CDR3 length: 13 residues. Trimming pared 6 bases from V and 6 bases from J, leaving 12 bases between. The CDR3 here is CASSPPSGNEQFF. CDR3 DNA sequence: TGTGCCAGCAGCCCCCCTTCGGGCAATGAGCAGTTCTTC.

In its sample, this clonotype was seen a few times. The chain employs TRBV12-3 or TRBV12-4 and TRBJ2-1, with 8 bases aligning to TRBD2. V trimming: 6 bases; J trimming: 0 bases; junction bases outside the gene matches: 10. CDR3 size: 17 residues. Here the CDR3 reads CASSSRLATSSYNEQFF. The CDR3 coding sequence is TGTGCCAGCAGCTCTCGACTAGCGACGAGCTCCTACAATGAGCAGTTCTTC.

This sequence joins TRBV7-2 and TRBJ2-2; the D call may be TRBD1 or TRBD2 (5 bases each). The V gene lost 2 bases and the J gene lost 5 bases, with 15 bases spanning the gap. From germline, CDR1 is SGHTA and CDR2 FQGNSA. The CDR3 runs 16 residues. CDR3 residues: CASSLREGDGTGELFF. CDR3 DNA: TGTGCCAGCAGCTTAAGGGAAGGGGACGGGACCGGGGAGCTGTTTTTT.

This rearrangement joins TRBV7-8 to TRBJ2-1, with 7 nucleotides matching TRBD1. V was pared by 5 bases and J by 5 bases, with 6 bases of the junction left unmatched. This CDR3 has 14 amino acids. Germline assignment: CDR1 SGHVS and CDR2 FQNEAQ. CDR3 loop: CASSRGQLDNEQFF. CDR3 sequence (DNA): TGTGCCAGCAGCCGGGGACAGTTGGACAATGAGCAGTTCTTC.